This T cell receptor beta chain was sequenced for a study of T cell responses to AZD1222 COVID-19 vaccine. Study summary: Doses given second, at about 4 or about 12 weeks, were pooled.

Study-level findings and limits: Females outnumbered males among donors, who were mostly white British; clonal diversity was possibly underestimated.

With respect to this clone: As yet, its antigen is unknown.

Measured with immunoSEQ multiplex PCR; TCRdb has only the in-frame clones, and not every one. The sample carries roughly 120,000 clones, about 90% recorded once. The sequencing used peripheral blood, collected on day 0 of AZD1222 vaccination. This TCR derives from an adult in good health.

The CDR3 loop is CASSLGQWSNEKLFF. The CDR3 region has the DNA TGTGCCAGCAGCCTTGGACAGTGGTCTAATGAAAAACTGTTTTTT. The chain recombines TRBV9 with TRBJ1-4; possibly TRBD1 for D (6 bases). The V end was cut by 4 bases, the J end by 3 bases, with 13 bases between. The CDR3 is made up of 15 amino acids. The V gene's germline CDR1 is SGDLS and CDR2 YYNGEE.